This T cell receptor (beta chain) was documented in a study of human T cells and chemical hapten exposure. Study observations and caveats: Donors, who had alopecia, may show an immune response that differs from healthy people's. Positive correlation was observed between PT1 expanded TCR counts and patch test score.

As regards this clonotype: Its antigen is unknown.

Per germline, CDR1 SGHRS and CDR2 YFSETQ. This CDR3 contains 14 residues. V shed 0 bases and J shed 6 bases, with 11 bases lying between them. Documented time point: patch test 1, 2 weeks after DPC sensitization. Described treatment: therapeutic diphenylcyclopropenone sensitization with weekly scalp DPC. The library tagged individual cDNA molecules with unique molecular identifiers. TCRdb re-derived calls from the RACE reads in MiXCR, one entry per CDR3 protein. The sample records 95,000 or so distinct CDR3 sequences, about 10% being singletons. The V gene is TRBV5-1, the J gene TRBJ2-3; D unresolved. The clonotype was recovered from a man aged 40-55 years with alopecia areata. Some clones in this sample may be carry-over from other donors' samples. The sample consisted of whole blood, taken in connection with sensitization to the hapten diphenylcyclopropenone (DPC). The CDR3 DNA is TGCGCCAGCAGCTTGGATCCACCCACGGATACGCAGTATTTT. This gives the protein CASSLDPPTDTQYF.